Each of the 5 T cell receptor beta chains below was sequenced from the same sample in a study of shared clonotypes between healthy human individuals. Measured with immunoSEQ multiplex PCR; TCRdb has only the in-frame clones, and not every one. The table lists a few hundred thousand clones, 95% to 96% of them singletons. Cells designated naive CD8 were CD45RO-negative and were positively selected for CCR7, with terminally differentiated effector memory CD45RA+ cells excluded. Sequencing was performed on naive CD8+ T cells sorted from blood. The receptors here all came from a woman in her 30s in good health.

The V call is TRBV5-8, the J call TRBJ1-2; D is uncertain. Trimming shortened V by 0 bases and J by 6 bases, and 9 bases separated the two germline ends. The CDR3 is made up of 13 amino acids. Germline assignment: CDR1 SGHTS and CDR2 YDEGEE. The chain's CDR3 is CASSLESPDGYTF. In DNA form, the CDR3 reads TGTGCCAGCAGCTTGGAATCCCCGGATGGCTACACCTTC.

The rearrangement joins TRBV4-1 to TRBJ1-4, with D possibly being TRBD1 (6 bases). This CDR3 has 14 residues. Trimming left V 1 base short and J 7 bases short, with 10 bases between. Germline V CDR1 and CDR2: MGHRA, YSYEKL. The CDR3 DNA reads as TGCGCCAGCAGCCAAGTGGGGGCCGGTGAAAAACTGTTTTTT. Translated, it gives CASSQVGAGEKLFF.

V usage is TRBV5-4 and J usage is TRBJ2-7; 8 nucleotides match TRBD1. With V trimmed by 4 bases and J by 3 bases, 0 bases remained unmatched. The CDR3 length is 12 residues. Per germline, CDR1 SGHNT and CDR2 YYREEE (reference sequence). The CDR3 reads CASSGQGYEQYF. The CDR3 nucleotides read TGTGCCAGCAGCGGACAGGGCTACGAGCAGTACTTC.

The genes are TRBV5-1 and TRBJ1-2, with D perhaps TRBD1 (5 bases). Germline CDR1 and CDR2: SGHRS and YFSETQ. V was clipped by 2 bases and J by 5 bases, with 19 bases between them. This CDR3 is built from 16 residues. The DNA for the CDR3 is TGCGCCAGCAGCTTCTCACGGTCCTCGGGGGGTTATGGCTACACCTTC. This codes for CASSFSRSSGGYGYTF.

The V call is TRBV28, the J call TRBJ2-5, with D tentatively TRBD2 (5 bases). The CDR3 is made up of 16 amino acids. V was trimmed by 1 base and J by 5 bases, leaving 17 bases between them. From germline, CDR1 is MDHEN and CDR2 SYDVKM. Written as DNA, the CDR3 is TGTGCCAGCAGTTTATTACAATCGGGCGGGTGGGAGACCCAGTACTTC. Amino acid sequence: CASSLLQSGGWETQYF. Combining the CDR3 with reference TRBV28 and TRBJ2-5 gives the whole variable domain DVKVTQSSRYLVKRTGEKVFLECVQDMDHENMFWYRQDPGLGLRLIYFSYDVKMKEKGDIPEGYSVSREKKERFSLILESASTNQTSMYLCASSLLQSGGWETQYFGPGTRLLVL.